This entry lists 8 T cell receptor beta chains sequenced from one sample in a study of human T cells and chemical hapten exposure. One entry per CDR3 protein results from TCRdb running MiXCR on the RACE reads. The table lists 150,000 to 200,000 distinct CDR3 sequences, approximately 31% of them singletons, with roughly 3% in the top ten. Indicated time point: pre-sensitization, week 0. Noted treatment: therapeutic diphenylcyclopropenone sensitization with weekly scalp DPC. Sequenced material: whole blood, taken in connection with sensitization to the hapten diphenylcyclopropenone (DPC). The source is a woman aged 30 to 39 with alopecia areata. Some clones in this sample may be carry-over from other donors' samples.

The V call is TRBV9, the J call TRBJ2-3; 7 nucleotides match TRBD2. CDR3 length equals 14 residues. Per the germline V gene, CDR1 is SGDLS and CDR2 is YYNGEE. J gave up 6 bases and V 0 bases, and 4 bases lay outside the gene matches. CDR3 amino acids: CASSVASGVDTQYF. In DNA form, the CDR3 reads TGTGCCAGCAGCGTAGCGAGCGGGGTTGATACGCAGTATTTT.

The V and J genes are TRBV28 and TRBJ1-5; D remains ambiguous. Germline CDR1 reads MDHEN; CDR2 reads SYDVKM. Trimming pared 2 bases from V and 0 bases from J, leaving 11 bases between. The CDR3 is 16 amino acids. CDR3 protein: CASSLIGRDSNQPQHF. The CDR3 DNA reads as TGTGCCAGCAGTTTAATCGGCAGAGATAGCAATCAGCCCCAGCATTTT.

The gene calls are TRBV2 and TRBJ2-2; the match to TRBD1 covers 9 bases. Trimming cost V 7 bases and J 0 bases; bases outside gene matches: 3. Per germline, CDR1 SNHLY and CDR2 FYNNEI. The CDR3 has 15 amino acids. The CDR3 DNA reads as TGTGCCAGCAACGGGGACAGGGCGAACACCGGGGAGCTGTTTTTT. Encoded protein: CASNGDRANTGELFF.

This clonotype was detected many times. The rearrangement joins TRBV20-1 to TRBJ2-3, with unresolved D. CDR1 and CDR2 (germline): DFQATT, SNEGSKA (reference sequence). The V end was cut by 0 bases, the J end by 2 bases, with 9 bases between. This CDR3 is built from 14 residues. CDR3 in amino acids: CSARDRYDTDTQYF. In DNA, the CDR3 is TGCAGTGCTAGAGATCGTTACGACACAGATACGCAGTATTTT.

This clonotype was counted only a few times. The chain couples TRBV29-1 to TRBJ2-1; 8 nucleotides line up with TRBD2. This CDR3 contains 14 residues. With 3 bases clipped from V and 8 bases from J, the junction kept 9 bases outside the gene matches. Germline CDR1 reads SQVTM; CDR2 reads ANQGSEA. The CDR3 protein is CSVDKAGVSHEQFF. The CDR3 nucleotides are TGCAGCGTTGATAAAGCGGGAGTTTCCCATGAGCAGTTCTTC.

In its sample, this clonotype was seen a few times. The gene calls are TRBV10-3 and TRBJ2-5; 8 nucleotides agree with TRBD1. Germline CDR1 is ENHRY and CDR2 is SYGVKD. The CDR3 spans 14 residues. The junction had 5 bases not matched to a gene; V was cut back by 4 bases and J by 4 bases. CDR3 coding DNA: TGTGCCATCAGTGTTGGGGACAGGAGAGAGACCCAGTACTTC. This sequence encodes CAISVGDRRETQYF.

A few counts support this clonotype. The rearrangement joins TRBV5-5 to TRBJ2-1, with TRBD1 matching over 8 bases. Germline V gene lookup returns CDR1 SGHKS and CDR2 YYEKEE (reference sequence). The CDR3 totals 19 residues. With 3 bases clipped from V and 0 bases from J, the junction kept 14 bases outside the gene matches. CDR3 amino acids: CASSWRNTTGELSYNEQFF. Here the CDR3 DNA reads TGTGCCAGCAGCTGGCGCAACACGACAGGGGAACTCTCCTACAATGAGCAGTTCTTC.

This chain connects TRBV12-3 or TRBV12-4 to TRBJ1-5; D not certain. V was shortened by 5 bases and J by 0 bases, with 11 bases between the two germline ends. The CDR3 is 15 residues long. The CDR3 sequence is CASSGTEYSNQPQHF. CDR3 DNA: TGTGCCAGCAGTGGAACAGAGTATAGCAATCAGCCCCAGCATTTT.